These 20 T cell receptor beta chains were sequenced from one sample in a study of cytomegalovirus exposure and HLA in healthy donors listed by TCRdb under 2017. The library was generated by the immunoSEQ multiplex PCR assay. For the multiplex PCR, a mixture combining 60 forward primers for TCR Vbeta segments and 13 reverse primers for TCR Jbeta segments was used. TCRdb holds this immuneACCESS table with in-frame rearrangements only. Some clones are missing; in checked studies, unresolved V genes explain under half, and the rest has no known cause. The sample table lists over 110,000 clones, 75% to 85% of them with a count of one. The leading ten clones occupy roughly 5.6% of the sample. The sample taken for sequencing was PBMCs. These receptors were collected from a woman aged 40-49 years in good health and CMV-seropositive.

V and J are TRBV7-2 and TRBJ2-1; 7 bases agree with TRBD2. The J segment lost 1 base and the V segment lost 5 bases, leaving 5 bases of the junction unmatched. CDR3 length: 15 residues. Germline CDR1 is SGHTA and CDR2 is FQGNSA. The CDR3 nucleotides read TGTGCCAGCAGCCCGCAAGCGGGATCCTACAATGAGCAGTTCTTC. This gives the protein CASSPQAGSYNEQFF.

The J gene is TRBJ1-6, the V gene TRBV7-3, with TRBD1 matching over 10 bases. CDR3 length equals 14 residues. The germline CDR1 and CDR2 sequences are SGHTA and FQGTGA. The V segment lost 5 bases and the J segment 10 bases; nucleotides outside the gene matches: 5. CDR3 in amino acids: CASSAGQGQSPLHF. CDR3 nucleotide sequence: TGTGCCAGCAGCGCGGGACAGGGGCAGTCACCCCTCCACTTT.

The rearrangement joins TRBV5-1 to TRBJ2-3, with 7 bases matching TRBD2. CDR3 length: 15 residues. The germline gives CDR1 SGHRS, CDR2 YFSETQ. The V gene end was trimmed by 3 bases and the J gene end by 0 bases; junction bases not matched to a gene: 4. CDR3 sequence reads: CASSSSGASTDTQYF. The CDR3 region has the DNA TGCGCCAGCAGCTCGAGCGGGGCTAGCACAGATACGCAGTATTTT.

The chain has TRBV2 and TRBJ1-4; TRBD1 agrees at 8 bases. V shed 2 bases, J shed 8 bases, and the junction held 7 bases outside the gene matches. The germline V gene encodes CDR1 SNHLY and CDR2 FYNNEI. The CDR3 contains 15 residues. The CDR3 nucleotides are TGTGCCAGCAGTGAATTCAGGGGGCAGCAGGAAAAACTGTTTTTT. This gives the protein CASSEFRGQQEKLFF.

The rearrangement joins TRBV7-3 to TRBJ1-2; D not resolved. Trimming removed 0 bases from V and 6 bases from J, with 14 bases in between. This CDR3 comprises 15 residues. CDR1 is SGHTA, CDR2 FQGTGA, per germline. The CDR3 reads CASSLTKPGGDGYTF. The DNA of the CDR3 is TGTGCCAGCAGCTTAACAAAGCCGGGAGGCGATGGCTACACCTTC.

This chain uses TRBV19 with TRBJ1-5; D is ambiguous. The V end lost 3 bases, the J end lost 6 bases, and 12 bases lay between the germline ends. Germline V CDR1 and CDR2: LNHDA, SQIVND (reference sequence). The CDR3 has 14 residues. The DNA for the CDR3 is TGTGCCAGTAGTATTGTGAGGAGTGCTCAGCCCCAGCATTTT. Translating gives CASSIVRSAQPQHF.

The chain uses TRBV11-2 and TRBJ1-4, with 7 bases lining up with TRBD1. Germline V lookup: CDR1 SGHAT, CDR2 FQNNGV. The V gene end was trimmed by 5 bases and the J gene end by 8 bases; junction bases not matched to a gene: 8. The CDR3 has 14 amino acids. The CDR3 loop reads CASSGTTGREKLFF. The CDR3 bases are TGTGCCAGCAGCGGTACGACAGGGCGGGAAAAACTGTTTTTT.

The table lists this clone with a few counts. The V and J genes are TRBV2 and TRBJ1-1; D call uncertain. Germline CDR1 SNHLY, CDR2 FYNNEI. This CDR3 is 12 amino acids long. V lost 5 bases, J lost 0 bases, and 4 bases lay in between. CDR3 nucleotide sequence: TGTGCCAGCAGTCACTTGAACACTGAAGCTTTCTTT. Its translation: CASSHLNTEAFF.

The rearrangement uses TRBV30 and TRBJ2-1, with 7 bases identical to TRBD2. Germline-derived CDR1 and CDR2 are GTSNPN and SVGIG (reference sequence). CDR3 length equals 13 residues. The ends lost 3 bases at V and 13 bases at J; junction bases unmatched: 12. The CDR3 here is CAWRGLDWGPQFF. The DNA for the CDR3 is TGTGCCTGGAGAGGACTAGATTGGGGTCCCCAGTTCTTC.

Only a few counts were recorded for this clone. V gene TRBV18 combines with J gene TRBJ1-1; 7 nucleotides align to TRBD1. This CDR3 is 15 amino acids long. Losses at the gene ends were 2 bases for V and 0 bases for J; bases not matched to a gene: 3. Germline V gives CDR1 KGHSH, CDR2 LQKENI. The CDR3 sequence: CASSPAGQLNTEAFF. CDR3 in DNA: TGTGCCAGCTCACCAGCGGGACAGCTGAACACTGAAGCTTTCTTT. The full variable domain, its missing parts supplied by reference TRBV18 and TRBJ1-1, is NAGVMQNPRHLVRRRGQEARLRCSPMKGHSHVYWYRQLPEEGLKFMVYLQKENIIDESGMPKERFSAEFPKEGPSILRIQQVVRGDSAAYFCASSPAGQLNTEAFFGQGTRLTVV.

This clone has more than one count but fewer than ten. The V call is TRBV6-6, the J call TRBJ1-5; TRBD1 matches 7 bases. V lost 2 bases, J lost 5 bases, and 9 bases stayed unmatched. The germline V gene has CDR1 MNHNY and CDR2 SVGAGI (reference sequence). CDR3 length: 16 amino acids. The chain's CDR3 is CASSYLGAGGDQPQHF. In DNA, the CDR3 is TGTGCCAGCAGTTACCTGGGGGCAGGGGGAGATCAGCCCCAGCATTTT.

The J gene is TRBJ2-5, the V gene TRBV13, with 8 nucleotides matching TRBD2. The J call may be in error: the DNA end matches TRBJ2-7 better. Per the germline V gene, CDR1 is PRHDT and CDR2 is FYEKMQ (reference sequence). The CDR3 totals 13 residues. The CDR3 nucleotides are TGTGCCAGCAGTCCGGGCGGGGGGTACGAGCAGTACTTC. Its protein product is CASSPGGGYEQYF.

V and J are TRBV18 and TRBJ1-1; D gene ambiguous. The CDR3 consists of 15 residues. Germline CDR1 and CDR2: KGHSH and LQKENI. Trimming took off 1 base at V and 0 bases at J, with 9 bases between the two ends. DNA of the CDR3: TGTGCCAGCTCACCACGGAGAGATATGAACACTGAAGCTTTCTTT. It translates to CASSPRRDMNTEAFF.

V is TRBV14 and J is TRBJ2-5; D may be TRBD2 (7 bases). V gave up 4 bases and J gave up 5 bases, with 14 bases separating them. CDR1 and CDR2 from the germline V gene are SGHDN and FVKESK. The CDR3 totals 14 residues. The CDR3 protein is CASSPRGGRETQYF. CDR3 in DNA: TGTGCCAGCAGCCCGAGGGGGGGACGGGAGACCCAGTACTTC.

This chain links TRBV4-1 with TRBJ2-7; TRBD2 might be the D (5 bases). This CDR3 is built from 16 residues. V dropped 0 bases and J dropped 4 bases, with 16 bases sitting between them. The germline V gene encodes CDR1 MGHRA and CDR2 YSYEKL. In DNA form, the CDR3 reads TGCGCCAGCAGCCAAGAATACCCGGAGCGGTTTTACGAGCAGTACTTC. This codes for CASSQEYPERFYEQYF.

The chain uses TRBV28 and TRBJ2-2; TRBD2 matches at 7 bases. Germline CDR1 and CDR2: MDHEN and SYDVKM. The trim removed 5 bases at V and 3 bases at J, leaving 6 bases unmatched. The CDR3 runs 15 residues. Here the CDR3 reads CASSLPREDTGELFF. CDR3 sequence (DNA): TGTGCCAGCAGTCTCCCTCGGGAGGACACCGGGGAGCTGTTTTTT.

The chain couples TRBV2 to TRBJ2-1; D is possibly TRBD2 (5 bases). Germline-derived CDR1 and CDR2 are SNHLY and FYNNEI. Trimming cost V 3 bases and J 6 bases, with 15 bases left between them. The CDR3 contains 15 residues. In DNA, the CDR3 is TGTGCCAGCAGTGAGAGGGCCCTCGTTCGCAATGAGCAGTTCTTC. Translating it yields CASSERALVRNEQFF.

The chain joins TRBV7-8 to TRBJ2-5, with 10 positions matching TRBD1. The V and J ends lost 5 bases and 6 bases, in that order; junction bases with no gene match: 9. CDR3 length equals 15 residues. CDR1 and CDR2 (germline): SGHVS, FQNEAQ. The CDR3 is CASSHRDRGVQTQYF. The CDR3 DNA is TGTGCCAGCAGCCACCGGGACAGGGGTGTGCAGACCCAGTACTTC.

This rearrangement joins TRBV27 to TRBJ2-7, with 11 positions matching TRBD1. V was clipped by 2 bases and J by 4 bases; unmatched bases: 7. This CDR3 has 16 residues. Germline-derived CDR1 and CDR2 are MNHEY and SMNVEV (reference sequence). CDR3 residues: CASSLSLGTGGYEQYF. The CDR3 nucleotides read TGTGCCAGCAGTTTAAGTCTCGGGACAGGGGGGTACGAGCAGTACTTC.

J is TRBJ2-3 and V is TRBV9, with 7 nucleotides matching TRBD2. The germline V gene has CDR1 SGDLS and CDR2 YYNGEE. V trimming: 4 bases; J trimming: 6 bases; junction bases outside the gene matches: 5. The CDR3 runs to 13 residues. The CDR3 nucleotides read TGTGCCAGCAGCACCCGACTAGCCGATACGCAGTATTTT. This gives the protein CASSTRLADTQYF.